This note documents a single T cell receptor beta chain sequence. Only in-frame clones appear in the TCRdb table, and some are missing; sequencing was by immunoSEQ multiplex PCR. Here the sample spans about 35,000 clones, 75% to 90% being singletons. The germline V gene encodes CDR1 MNHEY and CDR2 SVGEGT. J gave up 1 base and V 2 bases, and 2 bases lay outside the gene matches. The length of the CDR3 is 16 residues. The sample is drawn from a study of T cell responses to AZD1222 COVID-19 vaccine. The sample consisted of peripheral blood, taken on day 0 of AZD1222 vaccination. This receptor was obtained from an adult in good health. The chain links TRBV6-2 or TRBV6-3 to TRBJ2-3, with 11 bases that match TRBD2. CDR3 in DNA: TGTGCCAGCAGTTACGGGACTAGCGGTCGCACAGATACGCAGTATTTT. Its translation is CASSYGTSGRTDTQYF.